The 25 T cell receptor beta chains below all came from one sample that was sequenced in a study of T cells in Graves' hyperthyroidism and ophthalmopathy. TCR beta CDR3 regions were amplified from RNA. First-round RT-PCR targeting the TCR CDR3 was performed with the HTBI primer set. TCRdb re-called the multiplex PCR reads through MiXCR, storing one row per CDR3 protein. The repertoire holds under 600,000 distinct CDR3 sequences, roughly a sixth seen once, with around 3.5% in the top ten. The sample comprised blood. The receptors here all came from a middle-aged woman with Graves' ophthalmopathy.

A note on this clonotype: A read error is possible here, since a much larger clone lies one base away. The chain has TRBV12-3 or TRBV12-4 and TRBJ2-7; 8 nucleotides line up with TRBD2. This CDR3 region has 14 residues. V was pared by 10 bases and J by 2 bases, with 10 bases of the junction left unmatched. The CDR3 spells CANRPSGSTYEQYF. In DNA form, the CDR3 reads TGTGCCAACAGGCCCAGCGGGAGCACCTACGAGCAGTACTTC.

This clonotype has just a few counts. V usage is TRBV5-1 and J usage is TRBJ2-2; 7 positions match TRBD2. CDR3 length equals 16 residues. The germline CDR1 and CDR2 sequences are SGHRS and YFSETQ. J gave up 5 bases and V 0 bases, and 7 bases lay outside the gene matches. The CDR3 DNA follows: TGCGCCAGCAGCTTGGAGGCGGGAGTGGGGACCGGGGAGCTGTTTTTT. Translating it yields CASSLEAGVGTGELFF.

There are many counts of this clonotype. The J gene is TRBJ2-7, the V gene TRBV5-8; 7 nucleotides align to TRBD2. CDR1 and CDR2 (germline): SGHTS, YDEGEE. The V and J ends lost 3 bases and 0 bases, in that order; junction bases with no gene match: 9. CDR3 length: 16 amino acids. The CDR3 DNA sequence: TGTGCCAGCAGCTCACCACTCGCTAGCGGCTCCTACGAGCAGTACTTC. Its translation: CASSSPLASGSYEQYF.

This clonotype was seen at least ten times. The chain is built from TRBV11-2 and TRBJ2-7; D possibly corresponds to TRBD1 (5 bases). This CDR3 comprises 14 residues. In germline, CDR1 is SGHAT, CDR2 FQNNGV. The V end was cut by 2 bases, the J end by 2 bases, with 10 bases between. The CDR3 is CASSLPGPTYEQYF. The DNA for the CDR3 is TGTGCCAGCAGCTTACCAGGGCCCACCTACGAGCAGTACTTC.

This clonotype showed up many times. The chain has TRBV2 and TRBJ1-1; D is unclear. In germline, CDR1 is SNHLY, CDR2 FYNNEI. Trimming removed 4 bases from V and 0 bases from J, with 6 bases in between. This CDR3 is built from 13 residues. CDR3: CASSAYMNTEAFF. In nucleotides, the CDR3 is TGTGCCAGCAGTGCGTACATGAACACTGAAGCTTTCTTT.

In this sample, this clonotype turned up a few times. The CDR3 DNA is TGTGCCATCAGTGAGTCCGGAGACAATGAGCAGTTCTTC. It encodes CAISESGDNEQFF. The chain recombines TRBV10-3 with TRBJ2-1; no clear D. Trimming cost V 0 bases and J 5 bases, with 5 bases left between them. The germline V gene has CDR1 ENHRY and CDR2 SYGVKD. CDR3 length: 13 amino acids.

In the case of this clonotype: A clone one base away is much larger, so this may be a read error. The chain is built from TRBV10-3 and TRBJ2-3, with 14 bases identical to TRBD2. V dropped 5 bases and J dropped 3; count of bases not matched to a gene: 7. Per germline, CDR1 ENHRY and CDR2 SYGVKD. CDR3 length: 17 amino acids. CDR3 bases: TGTGCCATCAGTACGGGACTAGCGGGAGCGGGGACAGATACGCAGTATTTT. As protein: CAISTGLAGAGTDTQYF.

V gene TRBV20-1 combines with J gene TRBJ2-7, with 10 positions matching TRBD2. Trimming cost V 5 bases and J 9 bases; bases outside gene matches: 13. The CDR3 contains 14 residues. Per germline, CDR1 DFQATT and CDR2 SNEGSKA (reference sequence). The CDR3 protein is CSAFGSSGSFGQYF. The DNA for the CDR3 is TGCAGTGCTTTCGGGTCTAGCGGGAGTTTCGGGCAGTACTTC.

With respect to this clonotype: An end of the junction does not agree with germline; a read error may underlie this. CDR3 nucleotides: TGCAGTGCCAGAGGAACAGGGGAATTCAGGAATTCACCCCTCCACTTT. The encoded protein is CSARGTGEFRNSPLHF. The chain joins TRBV20-1 to TRBJ1-6, with 7 bases that match TRBD1. Germline-derived CDR1 and CDR2 are DFQATT and SNEGSKA (reference sequence). This CDR3 has 16 amino acids.

This clonotype appeared a few times. The rearrangement uses TRBV4-1 and TRBJ1-1; no reliable D call. Per the germline V gene, CDR1 is MGHRA and CDR2 is YSYEKL. V dropped 3 bases and J dropped 3 bases, with 2 bases sitting between them. The CDR3 spans 11 residues. CDR3 sequence: CASSQDTEAFF. The CDR3 DNA reads TGCGCCAGCAGCCAGGACACTGAAGCTTTCTTT.

This clonotype was found a few times. This chain links TRBV30 with TRBJ2-3; unclear D gene. V was cut by 2 bases and J by 6 bases, with 6 bases left in between. CDR3 size: 11 residues. Germline CDR1 reads GTSNPN; CDR2 reads SVGIG (reference sequence). The CDR3 protein is CAWSFLDTQYF. In DNA, the CDR3 is TGTGCCTGGAGTTTTCTGGATACGCAGTATTTT. Full variable domain (rest looked up from reference TRBV30 and TRBJ2-3): SQTIHQWPATLVQPVGSPLSLECTVEGTSNPNLYWYRQAAGRGLQLLFYSVGIGQISSEVPQNLSASRPQDRQFILSSKKLLLSDSGFYLCAWSFLDTQYFGPGTRLTVL.

The CDR3 loop is CASSSYMDRVGELFF. CDR3 DNA: TGTGCCAGCAGTTCCTATATGGACAGGGTCGGGGAGCTGTTTTTT. The V and J genes are TRBV12-3 or TRBV12-4 and TRBJ2-2; 8 positions match TRBD1. Germline trimming cut 4 bases from V and 7 bases from J; bases unmatched to any gene: 8. This CDR3 is built from 15 residues.

The sample holds many counts of this clonotype. The chain joins TRBV5-1 to TRBJ2-3; 8 nucleotides line up with TRBD1. V shed 4 bases and J 3 bases; nucleotides not matched to a gene: 10. Germline V gene data show CDR1 as SGHRS and CDR2 as YFSETQ. This CDR3 region has 16 residues. The CDR3 loop reads CASSGTTGVGTDTQYF. For the CDR3, the DNA is TGCGCCAGCAGCGGAACGACAGGGGTAGGGACAGATACGCAGTATTTT. Using reference TRBV5-1 and TRBJ2-3 for the parts outside the CDR3, the full variable domain is KAGVTQTPRYLIKTRGQQVTLSCSPISGHRSVSWYQQTPGQGLQFLFEYFSETQRNKGNFPGRFSGRQFSNSRSEMNVSTLELGDSALYLCASSGTTGVGTDTQYFGPGTRLTVL.

This clonotype was counted only a few times. The chain employs TRBV10-3 and TRBJ2-5; tentative D call: TRBD1 (5 bases). Germline V gene sequence: CDR1 ENHRY, CDR2 SYGVKD. The CDR3 spans 13 residues. Trimming stripped 7 bases from V and 0 bases from J, with 9 bases between. For the CDR3, the DNA is TGTGCCATCATGGGGCAGTACCAAGAGACCCAGTACTTC. Translation gives CAIMGQYQETQYF.

There are many counts of this clonotype. The CDR3 nucleotides read TGTGCCAGCAGTAGTAGGCCCTTCCCCTACAATGAGCAGTTCTTC. As protein: CASSSRPFPYNEQFF. This chain links TRBV6-1 with TRBJ2-1; D is undetermined. The germline V gene encodes CDR1 MNHNS and CDR2 SASEGT. The CDR3 extends over 15 amino acids. V shed 5 bases and J shed 2 bases, with 13 bases lying between them.

V usage is TRBV20-1 and J usage is TRBJ1-1; D is perhaps TRBD1 (6 bases). CDR3 size: 14 residues. V was clipped by 5 bases and J by 4 bases, with 17 bases between them. Germline CDR1 reads DFQATT; CDR2 reads SNEGSKA (reference sequence). The CDR3 region has the DNA TGCAGTGCTCCTCCGTTTCAGGGGACCACTGAAGCTTTCTTT. Translating gives CSAPPFQGTTEAFF.

This clonotype was observed many times. The chain combines TRBV12-3 or TRBV12-4 with TRBJ2-1; D call uncertain. The V gene lost 1 base and the J gene lost 0 bases, with 13 bases spanning the gap. The CDR3 has 17 residues. The CDR3 DNA reads TGTGCCAGCAGTTTAGGTGGACCCCCACGCTCCTACAATGAGCAGTTCTTC. Protein product: CASSLGGPPRSYNEQFF.

The table lists this clonotype with many counts. The rearrangement links TRBV3-1 to TRBJ2-7; either TRBD1 or TRBD2 may fit D (5 bases each). This CDR3 spans 16 amino acids. V was trimmed by 5 bases and J by 2 bases, leaving 19 bases between them. CDR1 LGHDT and CDR2 YNNKEL come from the germline V gene (reference sequence). CDR3 sequence (DNA): TGTGCCAGCAGCGACCGGGGCGACAACCACCCCTACGAGCAGTACTTC. Its protein is CASSDRGDNHPYEQYF.

The chain uses TRBV5-6 and TRBJ2-1; D may be TRBD2 (6 bases). The CDR3 length is 15 residues. V lost 0 bases and J 2 bases, leaving 9 bases between the germline ends. In germline, CDR1 is SGHDT, CDR2 YYEEEE. The CDR3 spells CASSLGLGAYNEQFF. Here the CDR3 DNA reads TGTGCCAGCAGCTTGGGACTAGGGGCCTACAATGAGCAGTTCTTC. Full variable domain (outside the CDR3, taken from reference TRBV5-6 and TRBJ2-1): DAGVTQSPTHLIKTRGQQVTLRCSPKSGHDTVSWYQQALGQGPQFIFQYYEEEERQRGNFPDRFSGHQFPNYSSELNVNALLLGDSALYLCASSLGLGAYNEQFFGPGTRLTVL.

Only a few counts were recorded for this clonotype. This chain connects TRBV19 to TRBJ1-5; 9 bases are shared with TRBD1. There are 16 residues in the CDR3. V was pared by 4 bases and J by 2 bases, with 6 bases of the junction left unmatched. CDR1 and CDR2 (germline): LNHDA, SQIVND (reference sequence). The CDR3: CASSSTGGAGNQPQHF. The CDR3 DNA is TGTGCCAGTAGTAGTACAGGGGGCGCGGGCAATCAGCCCCAGCATTTT.

This clonotype was counted between two and nine times. The V call is TRBV5-1, the J call TRBJ2-2, with D perhaps TRBD1 (6 bases). This CDR3 region has 15 residues. Germline V gene data show CDR1 as SGHRS and CDR2 as YFSETQ. Trimming cost V 1 base and J 5 bases, with 12 bases left between them. The CDR3 coding sequence is TGCGCCAGCAGCTTGTCAGGGGCGCGAACCGGGGAGCTGTTTTTT. It codes for CASSLSGARTGELFF.

This clonotype came up a few times. CDR3 sequence: CASSLGFNIQYF. The CDR3, as DNA: TGTGCCAGCAGTTTAGGGTTTAACATTCAGTACTTC. The rearrangement uses TRBV28 and TRBJ2-4; D unresolved. Germline CDR1 is MDHEN and CDR2 is SYDVKM. Between the trimmed V and J ends, which lost 2 bases and 7 bases, there was a span of 6 bases. The CDR3 has 12 amino acids.

This sequence joins TRBV7-9 and TRBJ2-2; tentatively, D is TRBD2 (6 bases). Per germline, CDR1 SEHNR and CDR2 FQNEAQ (reference sequence). The length of the CDR3 is 16 residues. The V and J ends lost 2 bases and 1 base respectively, with 11 bases between them. CDR3 DNA: TGTGCCAGCAGCTTACGGCTAGCGCAGAACACCGGGGAGCTGTTTTTT. It codes for CASSLRLAQNTGELFF.

The rearrangement joins TRBV11-2 to TRBJ2-5, with 7 bases aligning to TRBD2. The germline CDR1 and CDR2 sequences are SGHAT and FQNNGV. Germline trimming cut 4 bases from V and 1 base from J; bases unmatched to any gene: 9. This CDR3 is built from 16 residues. CDR3 nucleotides: TGTGCCAGCAGCTCCCGATTCGGACTAGGCCAAGAGACCCAGTACTTC. Protein: CASSSRFGLGQETQYF.

The chain uses TRBV7-2 and TRBJ2-5, with 9 bases that match TRBD2. CDR3 length: 16 residues. V shed 1 base and J 4 bases; nucleotides not matched to a gene: 7. CDR1 and CDR2 (germline): SGHTA, FQGNSA. The CDR3 DNA reads as TGTGCCAGCAGCTTAGTTTTGGCGGGAGGGGCAGAGACCCAGTACTTC. Translated: CASSLVLAGGAETQYF.